The 5 T cell receptor beta chains below all came from one sample that was sequenced in a study of cytomegalovirus exposure and HLA in healthy donors listed by TCRdb under 2017. The method behind the library was the immunoSEQ multiplex PCR assay. Not all clones reach the TCRdb copy of this immuneACCESS table, which keeps in-frame sequences only. Checked studies attribute under half of the gap to unresolved V genes and leave the rest unexplained. Recorded for this sample are hundreds of thousands of clones; roughly 90% of them occurred a single time. The top ten clonotypes cover under 0.9% of the sample. Material for sequencing was PBMCs. The receptors here all came from a woman under 30 in good health and CMV-seronegative.

V is TRBV28 and J is TRBJ1-4; D not certain. V was clipped by 6 bases and J by 5 bases, with 7 bases between them. CDR3 length equals 12 residues. Germline assignment: CDR1 MDHEN and CDR2 SYDVKM. The chain's CDR3 is CASRLRNEKLFF. CDR3 DNA sequence: TGTGCCAGCAGATTGCGGAATGAAAAACTGTTTTTT.

The CDR3 loop reads CASSPGAGGIWVGTEAFF. CDR3 nucleotide sequence: TGTGCCAGCAGTCCCGGAGCAGGGGGAATTTGGGTTGGCACTGAAGCTTTCTTT. The V call is TRBV28, the J call TRBJ1-1, with 7 bases matching TRBD1. Germline V lookup: CDR1 MDHEN, CDR2 SYDVKM. The CDR3 consists of 18 residues. The ends lost 5 bases at V and 4 bases at J; junction bases unmatched: 19.

The chain has TRBV29-1 and TRBJ1-2; weak D call: TRBD1 (6 bases). Looked up from germline, CDR1 is SQVTM and CDR2 is ANQGSEA. Trimming removed 4 bases at V and 7 bases at J, with 10 bases between. The CDR3 length is 11 residues. The CDR3 region has the DNA TGCAGCGTTGGGGGGCGGAGTGGCTACACCTTC. Its translation is CSVGGRSGYTF.

The J gene is TRBJ2-1, the V gene TRBV2; 10 bases map to TRBD2. This CDR3 is built from 18 residues. V lost 3 bases and J lost 9; bases outside the gene matches: 17. The germline CDR1 and CDR2 sequences are SNHLY and FYNNEI. CDR3 sequence reads: CASSDRFAAGGRGSEQFF. CDR3 DNA: TGTGCCAGCAGTGATCGTTTTGCAGCGGGAGGGCGGGGAAGTGAGCAGTTCTTC.

V is TRBV9 and J is TRBJ1-2; possible D gene TRBD1, 5 bases. CDR3 length equals 13 residues. V lost 4 bases and J lost 5, with 12 bases in between. The germline gives CDR1 SGDLS, CDR2 YYNGEE. In DNA, the CDR3 is TGTGCCAGCAGCCGAAGGAGGGGTTATGGCTACACCTTC. Residues: CASSRRRGYGYTF.